The rows below give T cell receptor beta chains drawn from one sample of a study of blood T cell repertoires in COVID-19. TCRdb's table, derived via immunoSEQ multiplex PCR, lists solely in-frame clones and lacks some. Of about 91,000 clones listed, 87% are singletons. Input material: peripheral blood. These receptors originate from a man between 70 and 80 years old with acute or convalescent COVID-19. Both conserved end residues are part of each CDR3. D genes are given only for firm matches. Expanded clones get a size class; other rows say once, few or many, or leave the size out.

v_call: TRBV5-1; clone_size: NA; d_call: NA; j_call: TRBJ1-6; cdr3_nt: TGCGCCAGCAGCTTGCCGGGAGAGCATTCACCCCTCCACTTT; cdr3_aa: CASSLPGEHSPLHF
v_call: TRBV27; clone_size: NA; d_call: TRBD2; j_call: TRBJ2-3; cdr3_nt: TGTGCCAGCAGTTTTGGGACTAGCGGGGTCGATACGCAGTATTTT; cdr3_aa: CASSFGTSGVDTQYF
v_call: TRBV18; clone_size: NA; d_call: NA; j_call: TRBJ1-2; cdr3_nt: TGTGCCAGCTCACCACTTTCCAGCGGGGGAGTCTATGGCTACACCTTC; cdr3_aa: CASSPLSSGGVYGYTF
v_call: TRBV5-1; clone_size: once; d_call: TRBD1; j_call: TRBJ2-3; cdr3_nt: TGCGCCAGCAGCCTACAGGGGGCCCGCACAGATACGCAGTATTTT; cdr3_aa: CASSLQGARTDTQYF
v_call: TRBV6-2/TRBV6-3; clone_size: NA; d_call: TRBD1; j_call: TRBJ1-5; cdr3_nt: TGTGCCAGCAGCAAACACAGGGGGCAGGAGAGCAATCAGCCCCAGCATTTT; cdr3_aa: CASSKHRGQESNQPQHF
v_call: TRBV3-1/TRBV3-2; clone_size: once; d_call: NA; j_call: TRBJ1-6; cdr3_nt: TGTGCCAGCACCAACTTCTATAATTCACCCCTCCACTTT; cdr3_aa: CASTNFYNSPLHF
v_call: TRBV12-3/TRBV12-4; clone_size: once; d_call: NA; j_call: TRBJ1-3; cdr3_nt: TGTGCCAGCAGCAGGGGTAGTGGAAACACCATATATTTT; cdr3_aa: CASSRGSGNTIYF
v_call: TRBV10-3; clone_size: few; d_call: NA; j_call: TRBJ1-1; cdr3_nt: TGTGCCACTACAAGTGGGAGGAAAGGCACTGAAGCTTTCTTT; cdr3_aa: CATTSGRKGTEAFF
v_call: TRBV5-1; clone_size: once; d_call: TRBD1; j_call: TRBJ1-5; cdr3_nt: TGCGCCAGCAGCTGGACAGGGGGCGGCAATCAGCCCCAGCATTTT; cdr3_aa: CASSWTGGGNQPQHF
v_call: TRBV11-1; clone_size: few; d_call: TRBD2; j_call: TRBJ2-1; cdr3_nt: TGTGCCAGCAGCGTACTAGCGGACTTCTCCTACAATGAGCAGTTCTTC; cdr3_aa: CASSVLADFSYNEQFF
v_call: TRBV5-4; clone_size: NA; d_call: NA; j_call: TRBJ1-2; cdr3_nt: TGTGCCAGCAGCTTGGAGTTGGCGGCAGCTAACTATGGCTACACCTTC; cdr3_aa: CASSLELAAANYGYTF
v_call: TRBV11-2; clone_size: NA; d_call: TRBD2; j_call: TRBJ2-2; cdr3_nt: TGTGCCAGCAGCTGGACACTAGCGGGGGGGACCGGGGAGCTGTTTTTT; cdr3_aa: CASSWTLAGGTGELFF
v_call: TRBV3-1/TRBV3-2; clone_size: NA; d_call: TRBD2; j_call: TRBJ2-1; cdr3_nt: TGTGCCAGCAGCCGACGGACTAGCGGGGGGGCGTCAGATGAGCAGTTCTTC; cdr3_aa: CASSRRTSGGASDEQFF
v_call: TRBV13; clone_size: few; d_call: NA; j_call: TRBJ1-2; cdr3_nt: TGTGCCAGCAGCTTCGACAGGAAGGATGGCTACACCTTC; cdr3_aa: CASSFDRKDGYTF
v_call: TRBV27; clone_size: NA; d_call: TRBD1; j_call: TRBJ2-7; cdr3_nt: TGTGCCAGCAGTCTCCAGGGGGCTCCCTACGAGCAGTACTTC; cdr3_aa: CASSLQGAPYEQYF
v_call: TRBV4-2; clone_size: NA; d_call: TRBD1; j_call: TRBJ1-1; cdr3_nt: TGTGCCAGCAGCCATACAGGGGGCGCCGTATGGGGAGAAGCTTTCTTT; cdr3_aa: CASSHTGGAVWGEAFF
v_call: TRBV4-1; clone_size: NA; d_call: NA; j_call: TRBJ2-2; cdr3_nt: TGCGCCAGCAGCCAAGACAGGGGTCAAACCGGGGAGCTGTTTTTT; cdr3_aa: CASSQDRGQTGELFF
v_call: TRBV12-3/TRBV12-4; clone_size: NA; d_call: TRBD1; j_call: TRBJ1-2; cdr3_nt: TGTGCCAGCAGCACGACAGGGAGGTATGGCTACACCTTC; cdr3_aa: CASSTTGRYGYTF
v_call: TRBV28; clone_size: NA; d_call: NA; j_call: TRBJ1-2; cdr3_nt: TGTGCCAGCAGTTCCCCCGCCCCCGGGATTGGCTACACCTTC; cdr3_aa: CASSSPAPGIGYTF
v_call: TRBV7-9; clone_size: few; d_call: NA; j_call: TRBJ2-2; cdr3_nt: TGTGCCAGCAGCTCCCCGGGACACCTTTTGCGCGCCGGGGAGCTGTTTTTT; cdr3_aa: CASSSPGHLLRAGELFF
v_call: TRBV4-2; clone_size: NA; d_call: NA; j_call: TRBJ1-2; cdr3_nt: TGTGCCAGCAGCCAAGTTGGGACGGGGAGGGATGGCTACACCTTC; cdr3_aa: CASSQVGTGRDGYTF
v_call: TRBV5-1; clone_size: once; d_call: TRBD1; j_call: TRBJ1-3; cdr3_nt: TGCGCCAGCAGCTTGGTCTACGGGACAGTGTCGACTGGAAACACCATATATTTT; cdr3_aa: CASSLVYGTVSTGNTIYF
v_call: TRBV9; clone_size: NA; d_call: TRBD1; j_call: TRBJ1-1; cdr3_nt: TGTGCCAGCAGCGTAATGACAGGGGGGGCTGAAGCTTTCTTT; cdr3_aa: CASSVMTGGAEAFF
v_call: TRBV27; clone_size: NA; d_call: TRBD1; j_call: TRBJ2-1; cdr3_nt: TGTGCCAGCAGTTGGGGGACAGGGTCCTACAATGAGCAGTTCTTC; cdr3_aa: CASSWGTGSYNEQFF
v_call: TRBV19; clone_size: NA; d_call: TRBD1; j_call: TRBJ1-2; cdr3_nt: TGTGCCAGTAGTATAGCAGGGGGCGATGGCTACACCTTC; cdr3_aa: CASSIAGGDGYTF
v_call: TRBV3-1/TRBV3-2; clone_size: NA; d_call: TRBD1; j_call: TRBJ1-2; cdr3_nt: TGTGCCAGCAGCCAAGAAACAGGGGGCTATGGCTACACCTTC; cdr3_aa: CASSQETGGYGYTF
v_call: TRBV3-1/TRBV3-2; clone_size: NA; d_call: TRBD2; j_call: TRBJ2-5; cdr3_nt: TGTGCCAGCAGCCAAGGGAGGACTAGCAGGGAGACCCAGTACTTC; cdr3_aa: CASSQGRTSRETQYF
v_call: TRBV28; clone_size: NA; d_call: TRBD1; j_call: TRBJ2-7; cdr3_nt: TGTGCCAGCAGTTCCGTTGACAGGGTGGGAGAGCAGTACTTC; cdr3_aa: CASSSVDRVGEQYF
v_call: TRBV3-1/TRBV3-2; clone_size: once; d_call: NA; j_call: TRBJ1-1; cdr3_nt: TGTGCCAGCAGCCCAAGGGCGGAGGGAGGGGGAGCTTTCTTT; cdr3_aa: CASSPRAEGGGAFF
v_call: TRBV2; clone_size: few; d_call: NA; j_call: TRBJ1-1; cdr3_nt: TGTGCCAGGACAGGAGACATGAACACTGAAGCTTTCTTT; cdr3_aa: CARTGDMNTEAFF